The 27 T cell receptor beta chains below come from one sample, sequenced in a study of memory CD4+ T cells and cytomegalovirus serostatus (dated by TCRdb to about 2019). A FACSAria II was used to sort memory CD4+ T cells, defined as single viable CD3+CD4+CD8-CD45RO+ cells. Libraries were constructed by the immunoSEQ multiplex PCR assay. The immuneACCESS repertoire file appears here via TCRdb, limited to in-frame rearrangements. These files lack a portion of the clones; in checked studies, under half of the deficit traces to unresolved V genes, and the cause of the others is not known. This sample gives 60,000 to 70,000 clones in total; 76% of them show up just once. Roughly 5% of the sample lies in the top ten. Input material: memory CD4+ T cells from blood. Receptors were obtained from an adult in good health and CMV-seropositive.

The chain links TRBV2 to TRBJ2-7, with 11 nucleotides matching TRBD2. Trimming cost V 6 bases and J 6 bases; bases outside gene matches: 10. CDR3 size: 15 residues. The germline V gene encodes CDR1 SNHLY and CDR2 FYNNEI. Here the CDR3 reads CASRETTSGIGEQYF. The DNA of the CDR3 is TGTGCCAGCAGGGAAACGACTAGCGGGATCGGCGAGCAGTACTTC.

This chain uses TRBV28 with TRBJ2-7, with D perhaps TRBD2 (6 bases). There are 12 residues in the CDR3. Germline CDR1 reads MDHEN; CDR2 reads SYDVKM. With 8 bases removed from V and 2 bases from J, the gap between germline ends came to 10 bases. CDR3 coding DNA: TGTGCCAGCTCCGGGAGACCCTACGAGCAGTACTTC. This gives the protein CASSGRPYEQYF.

The CDR3 DNA follows: TGTGCCAGCAGCTTCCTACAGGGGGCGGGGGAAAAACTGTTTTTT. Protein sequence: CASSFLQGAGEKLFF. The chain uses TRBV7-2 and TRBJ1-4, with 9 bases fitting TRBD1. The ends lost 3 bases at V and 8 bases at J; junction bases unmatched: 7. The CDR3 totals 15 residues. Germline lookup yields CDR1 SGHTA and CDR2 FQGNSA.

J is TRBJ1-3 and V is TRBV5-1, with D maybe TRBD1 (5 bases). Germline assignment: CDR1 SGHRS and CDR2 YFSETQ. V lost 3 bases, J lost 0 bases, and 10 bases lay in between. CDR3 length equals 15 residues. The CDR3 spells CASSWDGSSGNTIYF. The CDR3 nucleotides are TGCGCCAGCAGCTGGGACGGGAGCTCTGGAAACACCATATATTTT.

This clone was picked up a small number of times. As DNA, the CDR3 is TGTGCCAGTAGTATAGTTGGGGCAGAAGAAGCTTTCTTT. Amino acid sequence: CASSIVGAEEAFF. This chain links TRBV19 with TRBJ1-1; maybe TRBD1 (5 bases). The germline V gene encodes CDR1 LNHDA and CDR2 SQIVND (reference sequence). V was clipped by 1 base and J by 8 bases, with 11 bases between them. CDR3 length: 13 residues.

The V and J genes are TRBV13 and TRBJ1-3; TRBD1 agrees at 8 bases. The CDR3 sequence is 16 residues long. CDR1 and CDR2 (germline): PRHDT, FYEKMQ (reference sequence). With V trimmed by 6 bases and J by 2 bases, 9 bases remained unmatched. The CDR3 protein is CASSRQGNRAGNTIYF. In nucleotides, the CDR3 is TGTGCCAGCAGTCGACAGGGGAACCGAGCTGGAAACACCATATATTTT.

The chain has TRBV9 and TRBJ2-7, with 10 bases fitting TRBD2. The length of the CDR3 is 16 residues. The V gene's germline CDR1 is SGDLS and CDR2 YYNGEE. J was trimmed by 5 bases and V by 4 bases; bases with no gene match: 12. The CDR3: CASSIAPSGGGDEQYF. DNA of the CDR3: TGTGCCAGCAGCATCGCCCCTAGCGGGGGCGGCGACGAGCAGTACTTC.

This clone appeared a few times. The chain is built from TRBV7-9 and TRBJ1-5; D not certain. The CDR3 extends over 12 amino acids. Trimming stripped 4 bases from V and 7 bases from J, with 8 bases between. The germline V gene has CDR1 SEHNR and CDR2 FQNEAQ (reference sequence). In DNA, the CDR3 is TGTGCCAGCAGCTCCTCGGACCAGCCCCAGCATTTT. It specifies CASSSSDQPQHF.

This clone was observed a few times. CDR3: CARLPGGTVGTEAFF. The CDR3 DNA follows: TGTGCCAGACTCCCCGGGGGAACGGTTGGAACTGAAGCTTTCTTT. V is TRBV21-1 and J is TRBJ1-1. TRBV21-1 represents a pseudogene. The CDR3 covers 15 residues.

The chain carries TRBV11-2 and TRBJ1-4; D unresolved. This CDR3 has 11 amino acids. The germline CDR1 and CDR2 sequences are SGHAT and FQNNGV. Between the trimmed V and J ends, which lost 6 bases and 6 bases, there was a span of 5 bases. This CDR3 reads CASSLHEKLFF. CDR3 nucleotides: TGTGCCAGCAGTTTACATGAAAAACTGTTTTTT.

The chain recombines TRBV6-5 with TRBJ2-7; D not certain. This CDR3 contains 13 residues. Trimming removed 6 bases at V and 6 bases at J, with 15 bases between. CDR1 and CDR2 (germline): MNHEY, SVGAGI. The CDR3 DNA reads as TGTGCCAGCAGCCCTTTGCAGGTTGGCGAGCAGTACTTC. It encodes CASSPLQVGEQYF.

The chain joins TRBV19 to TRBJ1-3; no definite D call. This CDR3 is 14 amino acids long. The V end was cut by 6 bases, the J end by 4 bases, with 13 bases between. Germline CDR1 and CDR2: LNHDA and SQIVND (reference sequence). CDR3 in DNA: TGTGCCAGTAGCATGGGAAAAGCGGGAAACACCATATATTTT. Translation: CASSMGKAGNTIYF.

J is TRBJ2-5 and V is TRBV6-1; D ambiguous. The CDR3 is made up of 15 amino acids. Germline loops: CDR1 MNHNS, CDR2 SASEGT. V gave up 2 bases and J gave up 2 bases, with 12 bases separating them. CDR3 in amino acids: CASSELPQEQETQYF. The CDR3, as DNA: TGTGCCAGCAGTGAACTCCCGCAGGAACAAGAGACCCAGTACTTC.

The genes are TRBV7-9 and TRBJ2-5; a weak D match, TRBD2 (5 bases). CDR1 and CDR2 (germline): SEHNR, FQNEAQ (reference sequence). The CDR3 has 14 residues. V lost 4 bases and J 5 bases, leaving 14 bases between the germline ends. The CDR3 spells CASSSSGSGETQYF. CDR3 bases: TGTGCCAGCAGCTCCTCGGGGTCTGGGGAGACCCAGTACTTC.

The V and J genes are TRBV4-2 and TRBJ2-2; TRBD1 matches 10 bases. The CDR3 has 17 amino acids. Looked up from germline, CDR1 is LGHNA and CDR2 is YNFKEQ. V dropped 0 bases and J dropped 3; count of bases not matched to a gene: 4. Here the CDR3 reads CASSQDRDRGDTGELFF. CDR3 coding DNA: TGTGCCAGCAGCCAAGATAGGGACAGGGGCGACACCGGGGAGCTGTTTTTT.

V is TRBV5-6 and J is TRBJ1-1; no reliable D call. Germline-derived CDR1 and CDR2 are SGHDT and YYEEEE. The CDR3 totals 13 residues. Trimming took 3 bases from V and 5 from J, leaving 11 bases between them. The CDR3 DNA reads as TGTGCCAGCAGCTGGAATGGAAGAACTGAAGCTTTCTTT. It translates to CASSWNGRTEAFF.

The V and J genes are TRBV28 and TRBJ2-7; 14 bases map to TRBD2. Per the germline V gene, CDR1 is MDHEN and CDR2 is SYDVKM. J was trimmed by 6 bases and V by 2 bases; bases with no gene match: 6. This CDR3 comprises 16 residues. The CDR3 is CASSLRSGLAGAEQYF. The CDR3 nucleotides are TGTGCCAGCAGTTTACGCTCGGGACTAGCGGGAGCCGAGCAGTACTTC.

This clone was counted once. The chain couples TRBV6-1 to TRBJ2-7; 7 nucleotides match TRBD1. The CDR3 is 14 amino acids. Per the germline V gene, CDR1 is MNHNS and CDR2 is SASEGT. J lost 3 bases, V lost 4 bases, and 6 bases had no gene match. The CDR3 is CASSVGGQRYEQYF. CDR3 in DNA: TGTGCCAGCAGTGTAGGGGGACAGCGCTACGAGCAGTACTTC.

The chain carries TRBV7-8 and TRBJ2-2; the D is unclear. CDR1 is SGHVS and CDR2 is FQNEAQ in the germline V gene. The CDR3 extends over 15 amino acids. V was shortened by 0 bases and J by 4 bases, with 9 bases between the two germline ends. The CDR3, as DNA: TGTGCCAGCAGCTTAGCTCGATTTGCCACCGGGGAGCTGTTTTTT. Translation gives CASSLARFATGELFF.

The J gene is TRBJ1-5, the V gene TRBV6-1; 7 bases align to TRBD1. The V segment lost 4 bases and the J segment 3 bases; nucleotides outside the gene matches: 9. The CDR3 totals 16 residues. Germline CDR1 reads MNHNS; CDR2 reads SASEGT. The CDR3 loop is CASSGKGALVNQPQHF. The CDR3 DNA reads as TGTGCCAGCAGTGGAAAGGGGGCTTTGGTCAATCAGCCCCAGCATTTT.

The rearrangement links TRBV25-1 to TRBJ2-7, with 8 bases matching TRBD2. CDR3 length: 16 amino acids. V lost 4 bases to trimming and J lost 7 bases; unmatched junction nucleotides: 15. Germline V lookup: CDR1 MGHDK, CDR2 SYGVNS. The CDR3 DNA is TGTGCCAGCAGTGGGGCTCCCCAGCGGGAGATAGAGGAGCAGTACTTC. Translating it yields CASSGAPQREIEEQYF.

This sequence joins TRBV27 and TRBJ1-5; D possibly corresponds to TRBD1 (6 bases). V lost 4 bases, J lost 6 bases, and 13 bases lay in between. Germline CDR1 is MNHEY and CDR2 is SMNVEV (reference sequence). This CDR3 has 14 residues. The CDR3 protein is CASSSRGLFQPQHF. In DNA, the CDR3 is TGTGCCAGCAGTTCCAGGGGATTATTTCAGCCCCAGCATTTT.

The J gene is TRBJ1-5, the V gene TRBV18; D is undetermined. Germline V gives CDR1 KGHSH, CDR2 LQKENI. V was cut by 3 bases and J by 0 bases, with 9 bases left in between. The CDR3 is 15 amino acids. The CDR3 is CASSPGVDSNQPQHF. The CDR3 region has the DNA TGTGCCAGCTCACCCGGCGTGGATAGCAATCAGCCCCAGCATTTT.

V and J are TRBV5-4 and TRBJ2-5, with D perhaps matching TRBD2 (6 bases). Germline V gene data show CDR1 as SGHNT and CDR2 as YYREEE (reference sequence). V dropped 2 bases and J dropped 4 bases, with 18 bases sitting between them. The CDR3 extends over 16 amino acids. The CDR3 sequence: CASSLNRGALPETQYF. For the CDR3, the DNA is TGTGCCAGCAGCTTAAACCGCGGGGCTCTTCCAGAGACCCAGTACTTC.

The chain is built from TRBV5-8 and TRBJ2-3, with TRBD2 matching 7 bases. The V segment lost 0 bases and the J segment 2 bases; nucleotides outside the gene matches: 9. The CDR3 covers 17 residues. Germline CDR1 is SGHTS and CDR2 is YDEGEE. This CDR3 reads CASSLGLAAIITDTQYF. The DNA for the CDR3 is TGTGCCAGCAGCTTGGGTCTAGCGGCAATCATCACAGATACGCAGTATTTT.

In DNA form, the CDR3 reads TGTGCCACTCACCAAGGGGGGAGGGCGTTGTTCTTC. Translation: CATHQGGRALFF. The chain uses TRBV6-5 and TRBJ2-1, with D perhaps TRBD2 (7 bases). This CDR3 contains 12 residues. Germline CDR1 MNHEY, CDR2 SVGAGI. Trimming left V 10 bases short and J 15 bases short, with 22 bases between.

CDR3 in amino acids: CATSIRQGQIRITEAFF. The CDR3, as DNA: TGTGCCACCAGCATACGACAGGGCCAGATACGTATAACTGAAGCTTTCTTT. The rearrangement uses TRBV15 and TRBJ1-1; 7 nucleotides agree with TRBD1. V dropped 4 bases and J dropped 5; count of bases not matched to a gene: 16. The CDR3 consists of 17 residues. CDR1 and CDR2 (germline): LNHNV, YYDKDF (reference sequence).